This is a list of T cell receptor beta chains from one sample in a study of blood T cell repertoires in COVID-19. The method was immunoSEQ multiplex PCR; TCRdb's version includes in-frame clones alone and lacks a portion of them. Found here are almost 400,000 clones, about nine tenths of them singletons; the top ten hold 1.7%. Sequencing used PBMCs or T cells enriched from blood (not recorded which). The receptors shown here come from a woman aged 25-40 years who had recovered from COVID-19. CDR3s include the opening cysteine and the closing phenylalanine or tryptophan. Fields, in order: clone size, V gene, D gene, J gene, CDR3 DNA, CDR3 protein. A D gene is named only where the DNA matches it firmly. Not every row has a clone size; where given, it reads once, few, many or a size class.

NA	TRBV9	TRBD1	TRBJ2-5	TGTGCCAGCAGCGTAGAAGGACAGGGTAGAGAGACCCAGTACTTC	CASSVEGQGRETQYF
NA	TRBV7-2	TRBD1	TRBJ2-5	TGTGCCAGCAGCGTCAGGACAGGGGTCGGGGAGACCCAGTACTTC	CASSVRTGVGETQYF
NA	TRBV4-2	TRBD2	TRBJ2-5	TGTGCCAGCAGCCAAGATAGTTCGGGGGGTTGGGAGACCCAGTACTTC	CASSQDSSGGWETQYF
once	TRBV19	NA	TRBJ2-2	TGTGCCAGTAGTAACACACGACAGTCCGGGGGCACCGGGGAGCTGTTTTTT	CASSNTRQSGGTGELFF
NA	TRBV3-1/TRBV3-2	TRBD1	TRBJ1-2	TGTGCCAGCAGCCAAGCAGGGGGGAGTAGCTATGGCTACACCTTC	CASSQAGGSSYGYTF
NA	TRBV27	TRBD1	TRBJ1-1	TGTGCCAGCTCTAAATTATCGACAGGGGGAAACACTGAAGCTTTCTTT	CASSKLSTGGNTEAFF
NA	TRBV7-2	NA	TRBJ1-1	TGTGCCAGCAGCTTAGTCGGGGGAGGGTACACTGAAGCTTTCTTT	CASSLVGGGYTEAFF
few	TRBV18	TRBD2	TRBJ2-7	TGTGCCAGCTCACCACTAGCGGGAGTCTACGAGCAGTACTTC	CASSPLAGVYEQYF
NA	TRBV2	NA	TRBJ2-1	TGTGCCAGCAGTGACGACAATGAGCAGTTCTTC	CASSDDNEQFF
NA	TRBV3-1/TRBV3-2	TRBD1	TRBJ2-7	TGTGCCAGCAGCCACCCCGGGACAGGTTCCTACGAGCAGTACTTC	CASSHPGTGSYEQYF
NA	TRBV27	TRBD1	TRBJ1-1	TGTGCCAGTCAATTACCGGGACAGGGTGAAGCTTTCTTT	CASQLPGQGEAFF
NA	TRBV7-2	TRBD1	TRBJ1-4	TGTGCCAGCAGCTTGGACAGGGGAAAAAATGAAAAACTGTTTTTT	CASSLDRGKNEKLFF
NA	TRBV2	TRBD2	TRBJ2-3	TGTGCCAGCAGTGGCACTAGCGGGGCGGATACGCAGTATTTT	CASSGTSGADTQYF
NA	TRBV27	TRBD2	TRBJ2-3	TGTGCCAGCAGACGGGCTAGCGGGAGGGGAGATACGCAGTATTTT	CASRRASGRGDTQYF
NA	TRBV21-1	NA	TRBJ1-2	TGTGCCGCATACCACGGGACAGGGGATGGCTACACCTTC	CAAYHGTGDGYTF
NA	TRBV30	TRBD2	TRBJ2-7	TGTGCCTGGAGTACAACGGGGGCGGGAGGCTTC	CAWSTTGAGGF
NA	TRBV18	NA	TRBJ2-2	TGTGCCAGCTCACCCGCAGTAGCGGACGAAACGGGCGGGGAGCTGTTTTTT	CASSPAVADETGGELFF
NA	TRBV18	TRBD1	TRBJ1-1	TGTGCCACCCAGGGGGTGCAGGACACTGAAGCTTTCTTT	CATQGVQDTEAFF
NA	TRBV30	NA	TRBJ1-1	TGTGCCTGGAGAGGAACTTACCAGGAGGGGAACACTGAAGCTTTCTTT	CAWRGTYQEGNTEAFF
NA	TRBV6-2/TRBV6-3	TRBD2	TRBJ2-1	TGTGCCAGCAGTTACTCTACTAGCGGGGGGATCAGGGAGCAGTTCTTC	CASSYSTSGGIREQFF
NA	TRBV28	TRBD2	TRBJ2-2	TGTGCCAGCAGTTTATTCGCGAGGGGACTAGCGGGAGGGCGTAACACCGGGGAGCTGTTTTTT	CASSLFARGLAGGRNTGELFF
NA	TRBV10-1	TRBD1	TRBJ2-7	TGCGCCAGCAGTGAAGATCAGGGGGCGGTCGAGCAGTACTTC	CASSEDQGAVEQYF
NA	TRBV7-2	TRBD1	TRBJ1-2	TGTGCCAGCAGCGGACCAACCGGGACAGGGGACCCGAATAACTATGGCTACACCTTC	CASSGPTGTGDPNNYGYTF
NA	TRBV10-3	NA	TRBJ1-3	TGTGCCATCAGTGAGCGCCGGAACAGGGACGACTCTGGAAACACCATATATTTT	CAISERRNRDDSGNTIYF
NA	TRBV28	NA	TRBJ1-1	TGTGCCAGCAGTTTAAGGGGCAGGATCGGAGAAGCTTTCTTT	CASSLRGRIGEAFF
NA	TRBV3-1/TRBV3-2	NA	TRBJ2-2	TGTGCCAGCAGCCAAGTCACGGAGACCGGGGAGCTGTTTTTT	CASSQVTETGELFF
few	TRBV10-1	NA	TRBJ2-6	TGCGCCAGCAGTGAGATTTTAGGACATGCACTATCTGGGGCCAACGTCCTGACTTTC	CASSEILGHALSGANVLTF
NA	TRBV7-6	NA	TRBJ1-2	TGTGCCAGCAGCCCTGGCGGCTATGGCTACACCTTC	CASSPGGYGYTF
NA	TRBV9	TRBD1	TRBJ2-7	TGTGCCAGCAGCGTAGGTGGGACAGGGCCCTACGAGCAGTACTTC	CASSVGGTGPYEQYF
few	TRBV28	TRBD2	TRBJ2-7	TGTGCCAGCAGTCCACGACTAGCGGGAGGCTACGAGCAGTACTTC	CASSPRLAGGYEQYF
NA	TRBV21-1	NA	TRBJ1-5	TGTGCCAGCAGCAAAGAAGGGAGACAGGGACCCGGTCAGCCCCAGCATTTT	CASSKEGRQGPGQPQHF
NA	TRBV30	NA	TRBJ2-7	TGTGCCTGGAATTTTATAGGGGACTACGAGCAGTACTTC	CAWNFIGDYEQYF
NA	TRBV5-6	TRBD2	TRBJ2-1	TGTGCCAGCAGCGCCGATACTAGCGGGGTTTACAATGAGCAGTTCTTC	CASSADTSGVYNEQFF
once	TRBV7-8	NA	TRBJ1-2	TGTGCCAGCAGCCGGGGACTGAACTATGGCTACACCTTC	CASSRGLNYGYTF
once	TRBV2	NA	TRBJ2-1	TGTGCCAGCAGCCCCGGGACAGAGCAGTTCTTC	CASSPGTEQFF
NA	TRBV27	TRBD1	TRBJ1-2	TGTGCCAGCAGGCAACAGGGGGCGTTAAGCGCTAACTATGGCTACACCTTC	CASRQQGALSANYGYTF
NA	TRBV30	TRBD2	TRBJ2-7	TGCGCCGGGACTAGCGGGCCAAGCTCCTACGAGCAGTACTTC	CAGTSGPSSYEQYF
NA	TRBV10-3	TRBD1	TRBJ2-4	TGTGCCATCAGTGAGACCAGGGGGCCCCTAAACATTCAGTACTTC	CAISETRGPLNIQYF
NA	TRBV28	TRBD1	TRBJ1-4	TGTGCCAGCAGGCCTGGGACAGGCTGGGAACTCGATGAAAAACTGTTTTTT	CASRPGTGWELDEKLFF
NA	TRBV9	TRBD1	TRBJ1-5	TGTGCCAGCAGCGTAGCGGGGCCGGGACAGGGCCGCGTTCAGCCCCAGCATTTT	CASSVAGPGQGRVQPQHF
NA	TRBV28	TRBD2	TRBJ2-7	TGTGCCAGCAGTACCGGGTGGGTAGCGGGAATGACCTACGAGCAGTACTTC	CASSTGWVAGMTYEQYF
NA	TRBV9	TRBD2	TRBJ2-7	TGTGCCAGCAGCCGTTACAGCGGGACCGGCGAGCAGTACTTC	CASSRYSGTGEQYF
few	TRBV3-1/TRBV3-2	TRBD1	TRBJ1-6	TGTGCCAGCAGCCAAGTGGCAGGGGGCATAGCACCCCTCCACTTT	CASSQVAGGIAPLHF
NA	TRBV7-9	NA	TRBJ2-1	TGTGCCAGCAGCTTAGATGCAGGGTACTTAGGTGAGCAGTTCTTC	CASSLDAGYLGEQFF
NA	TRBV4-2	TRBD1	TRBJ2-7	TGTGCCAGCAGCCAAGAAACAGGGGGCCTCTACGAGCAGTACTTC	CASSQETGGLYEQYF
once	TRBV5-1	TRBD1	TRBJ1-2	TGCGCCAGCAGCGCGGGGACAGGCTATGGCTACACCTTC	CASSAGTGYGYTF
once	TRBV7-3	NA	TRBJ1-1	TGTGCCAGTACACAGAATTTAAACACTGAAGCTTTCTTT	CASTQNLNTEAFF
NA	TRBV11-3	TRBD2	TRBJ2-1	TGTGCCAGCAGCTCAGGGACTAGCGGGAGTTTGGATGAGCAGTTCTTC	CASSSGTSGSLDEQFF
NA	TRBV18	NA	TRBJ1-6	TGTGCCAGCTCACCGGGCACAGTCCCCGTGGTTAATTCACCCCTCCACTTT	CASSPGTVPVVNSPLHF
NA	TRBV24-1	TRBD1	TRBJ1-2	TGTGCCACCAGTGATTCCGGACAGGGGAGAGGCTACACCTTC	CATSDSGQGRGYTF
NA	TRBV7-8	TRBD1	TRBJ1-4	TGTGCCAGCAGCTCTCAGGGGGCGGGAGAAAAACTGTTTTTT	CASSSQGAGEKLFF
NA	TRBV9	NA	TRBJ1-3	TGTGCCAGCAGCGTAGCGTCAGACTTCTCTGGAAACACCATATATTTT	CASSVASDFSGNTIYF
NA	TRBV7-9	TRBD1	TRBJ2-3	TGTGCCAGCAGCGGGCCAGTGAGGGGGCTCAGCACAGATACGCAGTATTTT	CASSGPVRGLSTDTQYF
NA	TRBV4-1	NA	TRBJ2-7	TGCGCCAGCAGCCAAGATAGCCTAGTCGAGCAGTACTTC	CASSQDSLVEQYF
NA	TRBV3-1/TRBV3-2	TRBD2	TRBJ2-5	TGTGCCAGCAGCATGGGACTAGCGGGGGGGCTGTTTGCGACCCAGTACTTC	CASSMGLAGGLFATQYF
NA	TRBV5-6	NA	TRBJ1-3	TGTGCCAGCAGCTTGGTGGGCCGCTCTGGAAACACCATATATTTT	CASSLVGRSGNTIYF
NA	TRBV19	NA	TRBJ1-3	TGTGCCAGTAGGACGACAGGAGGCTCTGGAAACACCATATATTTT	CASRTTGGSGNTIYF
NA	TRBV29-1	NA	TRBJ2-1	TGCAGCGTTTACTCAGGAGGGTCCAATGAGCAGTTCTTC	CSVYSGGSNEQFF